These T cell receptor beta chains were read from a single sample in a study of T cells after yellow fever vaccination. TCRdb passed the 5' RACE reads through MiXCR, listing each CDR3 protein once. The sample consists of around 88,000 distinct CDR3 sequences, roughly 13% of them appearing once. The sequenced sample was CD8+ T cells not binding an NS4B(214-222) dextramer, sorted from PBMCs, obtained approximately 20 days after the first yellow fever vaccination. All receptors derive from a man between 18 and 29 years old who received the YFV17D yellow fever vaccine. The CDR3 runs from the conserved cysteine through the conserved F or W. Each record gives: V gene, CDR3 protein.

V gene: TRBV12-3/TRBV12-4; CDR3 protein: CASSYRDKQNTEAFF
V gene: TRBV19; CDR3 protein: CASSTGTAEAFF
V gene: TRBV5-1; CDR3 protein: CASSPDGVAGELFF
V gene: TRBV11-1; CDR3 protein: CASTYPERVAGGNNEQFF
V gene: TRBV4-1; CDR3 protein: CASSQWVAGGEQFF
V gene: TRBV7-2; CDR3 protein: CASRNPGAINNEQFF
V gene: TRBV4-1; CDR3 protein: CASSQDWAGQPQHF
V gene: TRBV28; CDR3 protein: CASSFPGGFHYEQYF
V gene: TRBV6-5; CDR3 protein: CASSPREGWTNEKLFF
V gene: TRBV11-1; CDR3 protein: CASSLGGTGYEQYF
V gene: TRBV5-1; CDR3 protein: CASSTSGQGPYEQYF
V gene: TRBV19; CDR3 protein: CASSLEQPGDQPQHF
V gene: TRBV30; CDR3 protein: CAWSQMTANTEAFF
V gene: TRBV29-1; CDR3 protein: CSVGGLAASQETQYF
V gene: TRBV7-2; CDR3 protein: CASSLVPGRIEKLFF
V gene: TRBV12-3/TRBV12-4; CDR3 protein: CASIPARVSMNTEAFF
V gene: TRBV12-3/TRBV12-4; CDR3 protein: CASSLGRGEDTQYF
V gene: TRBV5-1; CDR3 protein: CASSPKTGAGTGELFF
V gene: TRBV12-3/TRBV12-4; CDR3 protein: CASSSRRGNQPQHF
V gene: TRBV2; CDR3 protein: CASSASTGLSYEQYF
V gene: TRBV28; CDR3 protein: CATVWKGALTGELFF
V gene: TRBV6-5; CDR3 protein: CASSYRPSNQPQHF
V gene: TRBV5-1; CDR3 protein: CASSRLDRLEKGGYTF
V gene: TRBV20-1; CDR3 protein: CSGDRGRQETQYF
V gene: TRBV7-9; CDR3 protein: CASYRGNEQFF
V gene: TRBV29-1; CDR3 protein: CSVELGGVGPQGYEQYF
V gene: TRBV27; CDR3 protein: CASGGLAGGSYNEQFF
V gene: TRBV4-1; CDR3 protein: CASSQDTEAFF
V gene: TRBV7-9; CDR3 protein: CASTHRGGVSEAFF
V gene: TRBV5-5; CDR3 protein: CASSSQDWHQELFF
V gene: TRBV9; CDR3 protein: CASSPSGRDTGELFF
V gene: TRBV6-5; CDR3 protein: CASSYVGGRGETQYF
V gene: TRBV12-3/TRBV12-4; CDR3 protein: CASSLQGFFRYTF
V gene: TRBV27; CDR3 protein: CASSSAGGHQPQHF
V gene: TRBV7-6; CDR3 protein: CASSTSQGSEQFF
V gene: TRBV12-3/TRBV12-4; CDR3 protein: CASSLGTPIHYEQYF
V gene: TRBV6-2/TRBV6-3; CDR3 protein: CASTSYELNTEAFF
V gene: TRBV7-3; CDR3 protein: CASSQDSNTGELFF
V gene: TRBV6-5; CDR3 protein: CASSYGGGSTDTQYF
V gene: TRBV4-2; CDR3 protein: CASRPDRASYEQYF
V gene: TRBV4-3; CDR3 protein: CASSPDTGEWGNQPQHF
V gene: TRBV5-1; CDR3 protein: CASSLEAAGSGELFF
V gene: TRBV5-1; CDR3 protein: CASSLLGQEQYF
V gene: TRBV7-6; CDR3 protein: CASSQGTGPNQPQHF
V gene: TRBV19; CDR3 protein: CASSMSGGAYEQFF
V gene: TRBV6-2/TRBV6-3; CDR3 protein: CASWGEGETGELFF
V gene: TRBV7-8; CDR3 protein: CASSLAPSGGPSYEQYF
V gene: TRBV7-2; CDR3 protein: CASSRTSGATGELFF
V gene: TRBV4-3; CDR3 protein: CASSQEGAGSSGNTIYF
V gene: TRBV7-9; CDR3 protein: CASSSLAGLTAYEQYF
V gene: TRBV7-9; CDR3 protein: CASSLGTTSLDTQYF
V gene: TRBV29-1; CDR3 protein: CSVTSGTEDEQFF
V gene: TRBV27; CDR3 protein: CASSLAGEYNEQFF
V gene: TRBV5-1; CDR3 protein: CASSLEGTGPFYEQYF
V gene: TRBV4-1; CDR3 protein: CASSHRQGTSTDTQYF
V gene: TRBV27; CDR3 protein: CASSLAGRGNIQYF